Below, 5 T cell receptor beta chains from the same sample are listed, as sequenced in a study of identical twins. TCRdb re-analysed the 5' RACE reads in MiXCR, keeping a single row per CDR3 protein. The profile shows 700,000 or so distinct CDR3 sequences, 8.6% of them singletons. Another study also made use of these data, one on yellow fever vaccine responses in identical twins.

Specimen: PBMCs. The receptors stem from a young woman in good health.

A few counts support this clonotype. The chain has TRBV18 and TRBJ2-2; TRBD2 matches 7 bases. Trimming removed 2 bases from V and 1 base from J; junction bases left unmatched: 10. The CDR3 totals 18 residues. Germline CDR1 KGHSH, CDR2 LQKENI. CDR3 bases: TGTGCCAGCTCACCATTCCCCCAGCCGGGGGGGAACACCGGGGAGCTGTTTTTT. This translates into CASSPFPQPGGNTGELFF.

This clonotype was observed a handful of times. The chain joins TRBV4-3 to TRBJ2-7, with D perhaps TRBD1 (6 bases). The CDR3 loop spans 14 amino acids. CDR1 LGHNA and CDR2 YSLEER come from the germline V gene. The germline V and J ends were trimmed by 4 bases and 3 bases, with 13 bases remaining between them. This chain's CDR3 is CASSPSRGNYEQYF. CDR3 nucleotide sequence: TGCGCCAGCAGCCCCAGTAGGGGGAACTACGAGCAGTACTTC.

A few counts support this clonotype. V and J are TRBV3-1 and TRBJ1-2, with TRBD1 matching over 9 bases. The germline CDR1 and CDR2 sequences are LGHDT and YNNKEL (reference sequence). The CDR3 loop spans 13 amino acids. V lost 5 bases and J lost 6; bases outside the gene matches: 4. As DNA, the CDR3 is TGTGCCAGCAGCTGGGACAGGGCGAATGGCTACACCTTC. Its protein is CASSWDRANGYTF.

The rearrangement links TRBV2 to TRBJ2-7; 9 positions agree with TRBD1. Germline CDR1 SNHLY, CDR2 FYNNEI. The V segment lost 6 bases and the J segment 0 bases; nucleotides outside the gene matches: 15. The CDR3 contains 18 residues. DNA of the CDR3: TGTGCCAGCAGAACACAGGGGGCAGGTCAAGGGGGCTCCTACGAGCAGTACTTC. Protein: CASRTQGAGQGGSYEQYF.

The J gene is TRBJ2-1, the V gene TRBV7-3; TRBD2 matches 7 bases. The CDR3 is 16 amino acids. Trimming took 2 bases from V and 8 from J; bases not matched to a gene: 12. Germline assignment: CDR1 SGHTA and CDR2 FQGTGA. The CDR3 nucleotides read TGTGCCAGCAGCTTAGGTAGGGCTAGCGGCTTGGATGAGCAGTTCTTC. Protein product: CASSLGRASGLDEQFF.